These T cell receptor beta chains were read from a single sample in a study of T cell responses to AZD1222 COVID-19 vaccine. The data were produced by immunoSEQ multiplex PCR, yet TCRdb's version contains in-frame clones alone and is incomplete. The data show 150,000 to 200,000 clones, 85% to 95% seen once. The material was peripheral blood, obtained on day 0 of AZD1222 vaccination. The source is an adult in good health. The CDR3 runs from the conserved cysteine through the conserved F or W. Fields, in order: V gene, clone size, D gene, J gene, CDR3 protein, CDR3 DNA. D genes are given only for firm matches. Size is omitted from some rows. Given values are once, few, many or a class for expanded clones.

>TRBV6-5|NA|NA|TRBJ1-2
CASKMGHSQNYGYTF
TGTGCCAGCAAAATGGGACACTCCCAGAACTATGGCTACACCTTC
>TRBV6-5|once|NA|TRBJ1-4
CASRKGDVGKLFF
TGTGCCAGCAGAAAAGGGGATGTAGGAAAACTGTTTTTT
>TRBV6-4|NA|TRBD2|TRBJ2-1
CASRTFRGDRPNEQFF
TGTGCCAGCAGGACCTTTCGGGGGGACCGGCCCAATGAGCAGTTCTTC
>TRBV3-1/TRBV3-2|NA|TRBD1|TRBJ1-2
CASSQADRANYGYTF
TGTGCCAGCAGCCAAGCAGACAGGGCAAACTATGGCTACACCTTC
>TRBV2|NA|NA|TRBJ1-6
CASSETGSLSPLHF
TGTGCCAGCAGTGAAACAGGTAGTTTGTCACCCCTCCACTTT
>TRBV15|NA|NA|TRBJ1-5
CATSRDPQGQNLGNQPQHF
TGTGCCACCAGCAGAGATCCCCAGGGCCAAAATCTGGGCAATCAGCCCCAGCATTTT
>TRBV5-1|NA|NA|TRBJ1-1
CASSLGVNTEAFF
TGCGCCAGCAGCTTGGGTGTGAACACTGAAGCTTTCTTT
>TRBV11-3|NA|NA|TRBJ1-5
CARGLVQGYSNQPQHF
TGTGCCAGGGGGCTCGTCCAGGGGTATAGCAATCAGCCCCAGCATTTT
>TRBV3-1/TRBV3-2|NA|TRBD1|TRBJ2-7
CASSLTQGSLPYEQYF
TGTGCCAGCAGCCTGACACAGGGGAGTTTACCCTACGAGCAGTACTTC
>TRBV11-2|once|TRBD1|TRBJ2-1
CASRLRGTGTYNEQFF
TGTGCCAGCAGGCTTCGAGGGACAGGGACCTACAATGAGCAGTTCTTC
>TRBV12-3/TRBV12-4|NA|NA|TRBJ2-5
CASSSVRGTQYF
TGTGCCAGCAGTTCTGTGCGGGGGACCCAGTACTTC
>TRBV11-2|NA|NA|TRBJ2-1
CASSSLPNEQFF
TGTGCCAGCAGCTCACTCCCGAATGAGCAGTTCTTC
>TRBV19|NA|TRBD1|TRBJ1-1
CASRRDRGPSEAFF
TGTGCCAGTAGGAGGGACAGGGGACCCTCTGAAGCTTTCTTT
>TRBV7-2|NA|NA|TRBJ1-5
CASSYHSSDQPQHF
TGTGCCAGCAGCTACCACTCGTCCGATCAGCCCCAGCATTTT
>TRBV10-3|NA|NA|TRBJ2-7
CAISESGRGYEQYF
TGTGCCATCAGTGAGTCGGGCAGGGGCTACGAGCAGTACTTC
>TRBV11-2|NA|NA|TRBJ1-2
CASSFGRKNGYTF
TGTGCCAGCAGCTTCGGACGAAAGAATGGCTACACCTTC
>TRBV18|NA|NA|TRBJ1-5
CASSPRKDSNQPQHF
TGTGCCAGCTCACCACGGAAAGATAGCAATCAGCCCCAGCATTTT
>TRBV18|NA|NA|TRBJ2-3
CASSTQGSTDTQYF
TGTGCCAGCTCCACCCAGGGTTCCACAGATACGCAGTATTTT
>TRBV2|NA|NA|TRBJ2-7
CASSESGGNSYEQYF
TGTGCCAGCAGTGAATCTGGCGGGAACTCCTACGAGCAGTACTTC
>TRBV2|NA|NA|TRBJ2-3
CASSGEGRTQYF
TGTGCCAGCAGTGGAGAGGGGCGGACGCAGTATTTT
>TRBV6-6|NA|NA|TRBJ2-7
CASSHDEQYF
TGTGCCAGCAGCCATGACGAGCAGTACTTC
>TRBV5-1|NA|NA|TRBJ1-2
CASSLARTNYGYTF
TGCGCCAGCAGCTTGGCCAGAACTAACTATGGCTACACCTTC
>TRBV6-6|few|NA|TRBJ2-2
CASSYGGPNTGELFF
TGTGCCAGCAGTTACGGGGGACCGAACACCGGGGAGCTGTTTTTT
>TRBV18|NA|TRBD1|TRBJ2-5
CASSLTPGTGNRETQYF
TGTGCCAGCTCACTAACGCCCGGGACAGGGAATCGAGAGACCCAGTACTTC
>TRBV6-4|NA|TRBD1|TRBJ1-2
CASREQPGQSYGYTF
TGTGCCAGCAGGGAGCAACCGGGACAGAGCTATGGCTACACCTTC
>TRBV3-1/TRBV3-2|NA|NA|TRBJ1-6
CASSLRDPTADSPLHF
TGTGCCAGCAGCCTCCGGGATCCGACGGCCGATTCACCCCTCCACTTT
>TRBV6-1|NA|NA|TRBJ2-6
CASSEAGDGANVLTF
TGTGCCAGCAGTGAAGCCGGGGATGGGGCCAACGTCCTGACTTTC
>TRBV9|once|TRBD1|TRBJ2-5
CASSVGPWTGVLETQYF
TGTGCCAGCAGCGTAGGTCCCTGGACAGGGGTTTTGGAGACCCAGTACTTC
>TRBV19|NA|TRBD1|TRBJ1-1
CASSTDRAQPNTEAFF
TGTGCCAGTAGTACGGACAGGGCACAACCGAACACTGAAGCTTTCTTT
>TRBV5-1|few|NA|TRBJ1-6
CASSYAGTANSPLHF
TGCGCCAGCAGTTATGCCGGGACGGCGAATTCACCCCTCCACTTT
>TRBV7-2|NA|NA|TRBJ2-1
CASSSGSYEQFF
TGTGCCAGCAGCTCCGGTTCTTATGAGCAGTTCTTC
>TRBV2|once|NA|TRBJ1-1
CASSVWPSGGDTEAFF
TGTGCCAGCAGTGTATGGCCATCGGGCGGTGACACTGAAGCTTTCTTT
>TRBV27|NA|NA|TRBJ1-6
CASSLSPTVGFNSPLHF
TGTGCCAGCAGTTTATCTCCGACAGTAGGTTTCAATTCACCCCTCCACTTT
>TRBV6-4|NA|TRBD1|TRBJ1-3
CASSDLTGSGNTIYF
TGTGCCAGCAGTGACTTGACAGGGTCTGGAAACACCATATATTTT
>TRBV30|NA|NA|TRBJ1-2
CAWRAGGTNYGYTF
TGTGCCTGGAGGGCGGGGGGCACCAACTATGGCTACACCTTC
>TRBV6-1|NA|NA|TRBJ1-5
CASSDGMPGDLFSQPQHF
TGTGCCAGCAGTGACGGAATGCCGGGGGATCTCTTCTCCCAGCCCCAGCATTTT
>TRBV3-1/TRBV3-2|once|TRBD2|TRBJ2-3
CASSPAGYTDTQYF
TGTGCCAGCAGCCCAGCGGGGTACACAGATACGCAGTATTTT
>TRBV4-2|NA|NA|TRBJ1-2
CASSQEVRRDYTF
TGTGCCAGCAGCCAAGAAGTCCGTCGTGACTACACCTTC
>TRBV4-2|NA|TRBD1|TRBJ1-3
CASSQVGTGGIGNTIYF
TGTGCCAGCAGCCAAGTGGGGACAGGGGGCATCGGAAACACCATATATTTT
>TRBV3-1/TRBV3-2|NA|NA|TRBJ1-4
CASSRATVLNEKLFF
TGTGCCAGCAGCCGGGCGACAGTGCTGAATGAAAAACTGTTTTTT
>TRBV4-1|NA|TRBD2|TRBJ2-3
CASSQVAGVADTQYF
TGCGCCAGCAGCCAAGTGGCGGGGGTCGCAGATACGCAGTATTTT
>TRBV5-6|NA|NA|TRBJ2-7
CASSLAGGIYEQYF
TGTGCCAGCAGCTTGGCCGGCGGGATTTACGAGCAGTACTTC
>TRBV7-9|once|TRBD1|TRBJ1-1
CASSRQGADTEAFF
TGTGCCAGCAGTCGACAGGGGGCTGACACTGAAGCTTTCTTT
>TRBV5-1|NA|TRBD2|TRBJ2-3
CASSLEARGGGTDTQYF
TGCGCCAGCAGCTTGGAGGCGCGGGGGGGCGGCACAGATACGCAGTATTTT
>TRBV30|NA|NA|TRBJ2-7
CAWSEGWVLEQYF
TGTGCCTGGAGTGAAGGGTGGGTCCTCGAGCAGTACTTC
>TRBV12-3/TRBV12-4|NA|NA|TRBJ2-5
CASLAAPGGTQYF
TGTGCCAGCCTTGCCGCGCCTGGTGGGACCCAGTACTTC
>TRBV11-3|NA|NA|TRBJ1-2
CASSLESWQGPNRNYGYTF
TGTGCCAGCAGCTTAGAAAGTTGGCAGGGGCCAAACCGTAACTATGGCTACACCTTC
>TRBV3-1/TRBV3-2|NA|NA|TRBJ1-3
CASSQAGTGSGNTIYF
TGTGCCAGCAGCCAAGCGGGGACGGGCTCTGGAAACACCATATATTTT
>TRBV21-1|NA|NA|TRBJ1-2
CASSKARGREEAIYGYTF
TGTGCCAGCAGCAAAGCGAGAGGTAGGGAGGAGGCGATCTATGGCTACACCTTC
>TRBV9|once|TRBD1|TRBJ1-1
CASSVGGTGKAFF
TGTGCCAGCAGCGTAGGAGGGACAGGGAAAGCTTTCTTT
>TRBV7-3|once|TRBD1|TRBJ2-2
CASSPSWDRATNTGELFF
TGTGCCAGCAGCCCTAGTTGGGACAGGGCGACGAACACCGGGGAGCTGTTTTTT
>TRBV19|NA|NA|TRBJ1-5
CASSIVQNSNQPQHF
TGTGCCAGTAGTATAGTACAGAATAGCAATCAGCCCCAGCATTTT
>TRBV3-1/TRBV3-2|NA|NA|TRBJ2-7
CASSQESPSRASYEQYF
TGTGCCAGCAGCCAAGAGTCGCCAAGTCGAGCCTCCTACGAGCAGTACTTC
>TRBV6-5|NA|NA|TRBJ1-1
CASSHGREAFF
TGTGCCAGCAGTCATGGAAGAGAAGCTTTCTTT